Sequencing of this TCR beta chain was carried out in a study of T cell changes during pregnancy in multiple sclerosis. V shed 6 bases and J 12 bases; nucleotides not matched to a gene: 8. This CDR3 has 12 amino acids. Germline assignment: CDR1 SNHLY and CDR2 FYNNEI. Repertoires were generated with immunoSEQ multiplex PCR, while TCRdb's copy carries only in-frame clones and drops some. Here the sample spans some 77,000 clones, about 88% being singletons. The rearrangement uses TRBV2 and TRBJ2-1, with TRBD1 matching 7 bases. This clonotype was sampled from a female donor with multiple sclerosis, enrolled in a pregnancy study. Sample: peripheral blood, taken before pregnancy. The CDR3 sequence: CASRAGQAVQFF. CDR3 coding DNA: TGTGCCAGCAGAGCCGGACAGGCCGTGCAGTTCTTC.